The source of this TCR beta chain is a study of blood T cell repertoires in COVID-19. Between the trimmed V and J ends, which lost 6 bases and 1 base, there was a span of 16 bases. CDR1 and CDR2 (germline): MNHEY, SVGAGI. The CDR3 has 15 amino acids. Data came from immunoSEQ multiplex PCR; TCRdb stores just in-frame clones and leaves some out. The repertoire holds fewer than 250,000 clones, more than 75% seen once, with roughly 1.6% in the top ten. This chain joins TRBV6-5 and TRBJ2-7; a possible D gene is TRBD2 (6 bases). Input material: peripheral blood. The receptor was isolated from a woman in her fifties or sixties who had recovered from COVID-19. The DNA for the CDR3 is TGTGCCAGCAGGGGTCATAGCGGTGATTCCTACGAGCAGTACTTC. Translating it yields CASRGHSGDSYEQYF.